This TCR beta chain was obtained from a study of CD8+ T cells in alopecia areata. Treatment here: oral pan-JAK inhibitor, 5-10 mg twice daily. Peripheral blood and lesional scalp punch biopsies came from alopecia areata patients. Cell sorting on a FACSAria was used to separate CD4+ and CD8+ T cells from the PBMCs. Broader study findings: Scalp clonality and expanded CD8+ clones among the top 100 were significantly decreased by tofacitinib.

The germline gives CDR1 MNHEY, CDR2 SMNVEV (reference sequence). V lost 8 bases, J lost 1 base, and 14 bases lay in between. This CDR3 is 14 amino acids long. Comments on this clone: Its specificity is not known.

RNA was extracted and reverse transcribed into cDNA as the sequencing template. Measured with immunoSEQ multiplex PCR; TCRdb has only the in-frame clones, and not every one. The profile shows over 70,000 clones, roughly 70% of them singletons. This receptor was taken from a human donor with alopecia areata. The chain couples TRBV27 to TRBJ1-1, with D possibly being TRBD1 (5 bases). The sequencing used CD8+ T cells sorted from blood, collected at week 24, from a patient treated with tofacitinib. CDR3 in amino acids: CASSPDTTNTEAFF. CDR3 nucleotides: TGTGCCAGCTCCCCGGACACGACGAACACTGAAGCTTTCTTT.